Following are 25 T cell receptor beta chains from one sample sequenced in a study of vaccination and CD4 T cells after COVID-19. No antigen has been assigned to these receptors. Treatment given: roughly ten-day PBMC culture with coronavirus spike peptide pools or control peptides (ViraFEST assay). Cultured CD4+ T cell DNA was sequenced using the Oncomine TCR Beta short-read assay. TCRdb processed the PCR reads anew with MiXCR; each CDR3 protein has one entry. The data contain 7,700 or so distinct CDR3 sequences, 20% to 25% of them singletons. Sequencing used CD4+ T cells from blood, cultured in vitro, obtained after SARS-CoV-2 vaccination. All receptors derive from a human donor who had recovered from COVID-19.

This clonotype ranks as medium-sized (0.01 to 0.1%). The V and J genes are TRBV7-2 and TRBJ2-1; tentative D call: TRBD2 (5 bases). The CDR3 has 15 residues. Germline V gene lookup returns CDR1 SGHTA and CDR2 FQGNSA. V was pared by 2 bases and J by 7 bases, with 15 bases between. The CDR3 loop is CASSLIPFPGNEQFF. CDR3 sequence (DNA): TGTGCCAGCAGCTTAATCCCCTTCCCGGGGAATGAGCAGTTCTTC.

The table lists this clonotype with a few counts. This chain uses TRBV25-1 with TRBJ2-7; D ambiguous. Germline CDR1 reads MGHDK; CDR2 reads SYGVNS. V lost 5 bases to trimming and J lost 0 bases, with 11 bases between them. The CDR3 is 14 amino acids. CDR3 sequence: CASSPASTSYEQYF. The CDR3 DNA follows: TGTGCCAGCAGTCCTGCTTCGACCTCCTACGAGCAGTACTTC.

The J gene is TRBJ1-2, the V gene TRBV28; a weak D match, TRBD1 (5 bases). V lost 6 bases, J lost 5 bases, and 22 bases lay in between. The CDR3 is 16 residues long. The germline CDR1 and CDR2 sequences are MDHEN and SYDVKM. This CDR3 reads CASRYPSGGGGYGYTF. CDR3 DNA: TGTGCCAGCAGATACCCCTCTGGGGGGGGGGGGTATGGCTACACCTTC.

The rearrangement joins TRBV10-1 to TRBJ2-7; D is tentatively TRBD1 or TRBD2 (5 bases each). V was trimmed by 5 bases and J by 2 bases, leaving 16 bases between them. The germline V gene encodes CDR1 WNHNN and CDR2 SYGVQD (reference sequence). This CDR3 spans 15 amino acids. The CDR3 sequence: CASSISRDGAYEQYF. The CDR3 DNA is TGCGCCAGCAGTATTTCCCGGGACGGAGCCTACGAGCAGTACTTC.

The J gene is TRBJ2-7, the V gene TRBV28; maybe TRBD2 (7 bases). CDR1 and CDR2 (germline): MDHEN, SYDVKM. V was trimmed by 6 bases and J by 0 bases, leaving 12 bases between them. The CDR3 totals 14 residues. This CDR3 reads CASSEGGVSYEQYF. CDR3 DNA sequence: TGTGCCAGCAGCGAAGGGGGGGTCTCCTACGAGCAGTACTTC. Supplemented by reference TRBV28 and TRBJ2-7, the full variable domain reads DVKVTQSSRYLVKRTGEKVFLECVQDMDHENMFWYRQDPGLGLRLIYFSYDVKMKEKGDIPEGYSVSREKKERFSLILESASTNQTSMYLCASSEGGVSYEQYFGPGTRLTVT.

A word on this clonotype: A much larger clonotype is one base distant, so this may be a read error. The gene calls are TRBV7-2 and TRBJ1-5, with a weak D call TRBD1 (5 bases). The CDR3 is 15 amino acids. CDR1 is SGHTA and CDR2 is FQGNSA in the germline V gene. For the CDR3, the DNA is TGTGCCAGCAGCGGGGGGGTGGGGTTCCATCAGCCCCACCATTTT. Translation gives CASSGGVGFHQPHHF.

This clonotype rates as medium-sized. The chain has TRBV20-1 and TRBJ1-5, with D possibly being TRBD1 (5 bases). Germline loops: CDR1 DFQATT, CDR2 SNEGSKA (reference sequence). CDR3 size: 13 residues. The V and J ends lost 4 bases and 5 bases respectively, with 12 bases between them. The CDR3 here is CSATGRRDQPQHF. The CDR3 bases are TGCAGTGCTACAGGGAGGAGAGATCAGCCCCAGCATTTT.

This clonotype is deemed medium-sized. As DNA, the CDR3 is TGCAGTGCTATACAGGACAAGGTTTATAATTCACCCCTCCACTTT. Translation gives CSAIQDKVYNSPLHF. The V and J genes are TRBV20-1 and TRBJ1-6, with a possible D match to TRBD1 (5 bases). The CDR3 is 15 residues long. V was trimmed by 4 bases and J by 4 bases, leaving 14 bases between them. Germline V lookup: CDR1 DFQATT, CDR2 SNEGSKA (reference sequence).

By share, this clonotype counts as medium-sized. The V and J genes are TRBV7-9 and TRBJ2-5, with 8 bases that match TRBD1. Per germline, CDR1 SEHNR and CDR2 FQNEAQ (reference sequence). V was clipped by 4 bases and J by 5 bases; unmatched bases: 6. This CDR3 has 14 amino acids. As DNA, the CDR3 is TGTGCCAGCAGCTCCTACAGGGGGTGGGAGACCCAGTACTTC. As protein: CASSSYRGWETQYF. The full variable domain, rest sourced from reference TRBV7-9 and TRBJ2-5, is DTGVSQNPRHKITKRGQNVTFRCDPISEHNRLYWYRQTLGQGPEFLTYFQNEAQLEKSRLLSDRFSAERPKGSFSTLEIQRTEQGDSAMYLCASSSYRGWETQYFGPGTRLLVL.

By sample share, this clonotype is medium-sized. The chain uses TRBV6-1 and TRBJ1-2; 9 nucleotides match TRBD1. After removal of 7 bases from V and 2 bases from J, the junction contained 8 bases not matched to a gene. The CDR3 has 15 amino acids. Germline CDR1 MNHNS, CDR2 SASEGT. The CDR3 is CASKHGTGSNYGYTF. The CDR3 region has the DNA TGTGCCAGCAAACATGGGACAGGGTCAAACTATGGCTACACCTTC.

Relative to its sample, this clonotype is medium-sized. The chain's CDR3 is CASSGHRGGDGYTF. CDR3 bases: TGTGCCAGCAGTGGACACAGGGGCGGGGATGGCTACACCTTC. This chain links TRBV6-1 with TRBJ1-2; 7 bases agree with TRBD1. V was clipped by 4 bases and J by 6 bases; unmatched bases: 8. The CDR3 length is 14 residues. CDR1 is MNHNS, CDR2 SASEGT, per germline.

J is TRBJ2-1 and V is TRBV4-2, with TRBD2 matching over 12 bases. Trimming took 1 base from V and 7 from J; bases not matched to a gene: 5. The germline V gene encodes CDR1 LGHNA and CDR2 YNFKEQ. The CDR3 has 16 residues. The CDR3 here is CASSQGLAGGGNEQFF. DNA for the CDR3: TGTGCCAGCAGCCAAGGGCTAGCGGGAGGGGGGAATGAGCAGTTCTTC.

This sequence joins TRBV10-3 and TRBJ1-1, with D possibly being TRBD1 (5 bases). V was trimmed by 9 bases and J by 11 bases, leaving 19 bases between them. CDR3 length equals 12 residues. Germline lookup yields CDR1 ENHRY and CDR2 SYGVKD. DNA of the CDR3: TGTGCCATAGATCCCGGGGCCGGAGGCGCTTTCTTT. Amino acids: CAIDPGAGGAFF.

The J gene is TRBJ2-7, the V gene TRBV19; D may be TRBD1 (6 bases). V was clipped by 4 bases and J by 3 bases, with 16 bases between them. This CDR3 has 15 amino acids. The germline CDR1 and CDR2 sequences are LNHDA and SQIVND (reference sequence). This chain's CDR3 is CASSKYRTESYEQYF. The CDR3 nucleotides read TGTGCCAGTAGTAAGTATCGGACAGAGAGCTACGAGCAGTACTTC.

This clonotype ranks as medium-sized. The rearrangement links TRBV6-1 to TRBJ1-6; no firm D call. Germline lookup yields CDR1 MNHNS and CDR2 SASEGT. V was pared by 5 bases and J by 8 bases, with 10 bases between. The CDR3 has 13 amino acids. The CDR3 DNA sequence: TGTGCCAGCAGTCTCCCCCATGATTCACCCCTCCACTTT. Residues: CASSLPHDSPLHF.

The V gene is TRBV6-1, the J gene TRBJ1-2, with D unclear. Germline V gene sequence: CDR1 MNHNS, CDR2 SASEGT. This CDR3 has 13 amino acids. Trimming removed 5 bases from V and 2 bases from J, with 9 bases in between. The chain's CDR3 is CASSTWPNYGYTF. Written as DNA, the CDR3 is TGTGCCAGCAGTACCTGGCCGAACTATGGCTACACCTTC.

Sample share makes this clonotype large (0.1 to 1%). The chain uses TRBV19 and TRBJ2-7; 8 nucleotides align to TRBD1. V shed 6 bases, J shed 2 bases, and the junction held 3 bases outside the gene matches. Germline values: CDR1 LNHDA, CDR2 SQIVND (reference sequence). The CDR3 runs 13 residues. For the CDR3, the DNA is TGTGCCAGTAGCCGGACAGGGCCCTACGAGCAGTACTTC. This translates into CASSRTGPYEQYF. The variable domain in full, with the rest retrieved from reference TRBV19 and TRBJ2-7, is DGGITQSPKYLFRKEGQNVTLSCEQNLNHDAMYWYRQDPGQGLRLIYYSQIVNDFQKGDIAEGYSVSREKKESFPLTVTSAQKNPTAFYLCASSRTGPYEQYFGPGTRLTVT.

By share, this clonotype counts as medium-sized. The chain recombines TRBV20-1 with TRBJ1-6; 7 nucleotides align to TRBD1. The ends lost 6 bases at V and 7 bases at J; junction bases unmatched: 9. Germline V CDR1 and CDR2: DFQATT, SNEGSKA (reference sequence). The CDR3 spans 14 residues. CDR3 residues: CSASRQGGNSPLHF. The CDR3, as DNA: TGCAGTGCCTCTAGACAGGGTGGGAATTCACCCCTCCACTTT.

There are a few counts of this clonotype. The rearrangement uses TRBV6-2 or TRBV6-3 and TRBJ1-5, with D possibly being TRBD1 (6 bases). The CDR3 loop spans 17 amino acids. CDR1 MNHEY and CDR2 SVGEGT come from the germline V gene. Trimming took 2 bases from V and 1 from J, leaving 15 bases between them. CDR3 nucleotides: TGTGCCAGCAGTTACAGCCCCCAGGGGCTAAGCAATCAGCCCCAGCATTTT. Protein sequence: CASSYSPQGLSNQPQHF.

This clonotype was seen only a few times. The CDR3 sequence: CASSKRQVEAFF. The CDR3 DNA reads TGTGCCAGCAGCAAAAGACAGGTTGAAGCTTTCTTT. This rearrangement joins TRBV6-2 or TRBV6-3 to TRBJ1-1, with a weak D call TRBD1 (6 bases). The V gene's germline CDR1 is MNHEY and CDR2 SVGEGT. The V and J ends lost 6 bases and 7 bases respectively, with 12 bases between them. The length of the CDR3 is 12 residues.

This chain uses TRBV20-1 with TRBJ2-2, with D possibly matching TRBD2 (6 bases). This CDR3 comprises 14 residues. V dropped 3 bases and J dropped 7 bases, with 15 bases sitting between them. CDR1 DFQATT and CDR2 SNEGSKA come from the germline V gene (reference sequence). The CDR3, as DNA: TGCAGTGCTAGTTCGGGACTCTACATCGGGGAGCTGTTTTTT. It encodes CSASSGLYIGELFF.

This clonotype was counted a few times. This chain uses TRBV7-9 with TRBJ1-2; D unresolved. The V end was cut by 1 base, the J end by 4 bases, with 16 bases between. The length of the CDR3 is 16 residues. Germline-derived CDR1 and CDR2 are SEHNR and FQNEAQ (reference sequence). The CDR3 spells CASSLGWTPGGYGYTF. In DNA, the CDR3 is TGTGCCAGCAGCTTAGGCTGGACCCCTGGAGGCTATGGCTACACCTTC.

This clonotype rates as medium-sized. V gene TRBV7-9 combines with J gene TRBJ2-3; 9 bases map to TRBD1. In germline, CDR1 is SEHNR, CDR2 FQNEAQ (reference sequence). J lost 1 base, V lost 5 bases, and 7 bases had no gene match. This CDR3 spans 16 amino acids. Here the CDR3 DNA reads TGTGCCAGCAGCCCCTTCCGGGACAGGGGCACAGATACGCAGTATTTT. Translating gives CASSPFRDRGTDTQYF.

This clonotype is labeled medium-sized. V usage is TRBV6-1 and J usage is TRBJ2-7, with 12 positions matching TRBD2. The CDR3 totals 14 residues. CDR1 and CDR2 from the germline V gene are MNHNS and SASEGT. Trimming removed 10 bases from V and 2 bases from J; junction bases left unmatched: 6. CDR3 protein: CATNPSGRAYEQYF. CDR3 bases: TGTGCCACCAACCCTAGCGGGAGGGCCTACGAGCAGTACTTC.

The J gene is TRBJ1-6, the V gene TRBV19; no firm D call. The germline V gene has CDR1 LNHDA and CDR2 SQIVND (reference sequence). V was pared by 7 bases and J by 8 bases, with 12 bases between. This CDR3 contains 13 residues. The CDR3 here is CASTQWRDSPLHF. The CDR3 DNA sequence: TGTGCCAGTACTCAATGGCGGGATTCACCCCTCCACTTT.